This T cell receptor beta chain was sequenced during a study of T-cell memory formation after mild COVID-19. Study outcomes and limitations: Confirmation was lacking for SARS-CoV-2 specificity of second-wave clones that peaked on day 37. CD4+ contracting clones lay mainly in CM and EM, CD8+ ones in EMRA. CD4+ bias marked clones expanding day 15 to 37, unlike balanced contracting clones.

TCRdb ran MiXCR on the 5' RACE reads and lists one entry per CDR3 protein. The table has hundreds of thousands of distinct CDR3 sequences, 18% seen once. CDR3 size: 14 residues. V lost 4 bases and J lost 7; bases outside the gene matches: 4. The germline V gene has CDR1 SGHDN and CDR2 FVKESK. This clonotype showed up just a few times. Its antigen remains unknown. The source material was PBMCs or a T cell subset sorted from them (not recorded which). V usage is TRBV14 and J usage is TRBJ1-4; the match to TRBD1 covers 9 bases. The source of this sequence is an adult woman who had mild COVID-19 (a few samples of this study predate the infection). Cell type and time point are not known. The CDR3 DNA is TGTGCCAGCAGCCCCGACAGGGGGGGTGAAAAACTGTTTTTT. It encodes CASSPDRGGEKLFF. Full variable domain (remainder filled in from reference TRBV14 and TRBJ1-4): EAGVTQFPSHSVIEKGQTVTLRCDPISGHDNLYWYRRVMGKEIKFLLHFVKESKQDESGMPNNRFLAERTGGTYSTLKVQPAELEDSGVYFCASSPDRGGEKLFFGSGTQLSVL.